Included here is one T cell receptor (beta chain) sequence, with context. Its antigen remains unknown. This table comes from immunoSEQ multiplex PCR, and its TCRdb copy is limited to in-frame clones, with some not included. The data hold around 260,000 clones, with 80% to 95% observed a single time. This entry belongs to a study of cytomegalovirus exposure and HLA in healthy donors. Whole-study results and caveats: The study flagged around 150 TCR beta chains as cytomegalovirus-associated. In vitro assays verified that a few CMV-associated chains recognized CMV antigens specifically.

The V gene lost 8 bases and the J gene lost 0 bases, with 13 bases spanning the gap. This CDR3 region has 15 residues. The germline V gene encodes CDR1 PRHDT and CDR2 FYEKMQ (reference sequence). V usage is TRBV13 and J usage is TRBJ2-2, with D unclear. The receptor comes from a woman aged 30 to 39 in good health and CMV-seronegative. Material for sequencing was PBMCs. The CDR3 DNA reads as TGTGCCAGCGCTACTGCAGGTCCGAACACCGGGGAGCTGTTTTTT. This encodes CASATAGPNTGELFF.